This TCR beta chain was found in a study of breast tumors, draining lymph nodes, adjacent tissues. Using its own MiXCR run on the multiplex PCR reads, TCRdb lists one record per CDR3 protein. This sample carries over 250,000 distinct CDR3 sequences, roughly 30% of them seen once, and the ten largest clones take 1.1%. The lymph nodes were axillary draining lymph nodes from breast cancer patients. The CDR3 is made up of 14 amino acids. Germline lookup yields CDR1 LNHDA and CDR2 SQIVND (reference sequence). Trimming removed 6 bases from V and 5 bases from J, with 16 bases in between. Study-level findings and limits: Luminal-like breast cancer showed significantly higher tumor–nontumor repertoire similarity than basal-like. The lymph node origin of tumor T cells was framed as consistent with a hypothesis, not demonstrated. Tumor TCR diversity was below lymph nodes but above nontumor tissue. The data were judged consistent with most tumor T cells coming from lymph node and expanding in tumor.

This clonotype was detected ten times or more. Its antigen is still unknown. The sample consisted of axillary lymph node tissue. This chain links TRBV19 with TRBJ2-5; the D gene is possibly TRBD2 (5 bases). The TCR sequence derives from a female donor with breast cancer. Some clones in this sample may be carry-over from other donors' samples. Here the CDR3 reads CASSRDSYRETQYF. In DNA, the CDR3 is TGTGCCAGTAGCCGGGATAGCTATCGGGAGACCCAGTACTTC.